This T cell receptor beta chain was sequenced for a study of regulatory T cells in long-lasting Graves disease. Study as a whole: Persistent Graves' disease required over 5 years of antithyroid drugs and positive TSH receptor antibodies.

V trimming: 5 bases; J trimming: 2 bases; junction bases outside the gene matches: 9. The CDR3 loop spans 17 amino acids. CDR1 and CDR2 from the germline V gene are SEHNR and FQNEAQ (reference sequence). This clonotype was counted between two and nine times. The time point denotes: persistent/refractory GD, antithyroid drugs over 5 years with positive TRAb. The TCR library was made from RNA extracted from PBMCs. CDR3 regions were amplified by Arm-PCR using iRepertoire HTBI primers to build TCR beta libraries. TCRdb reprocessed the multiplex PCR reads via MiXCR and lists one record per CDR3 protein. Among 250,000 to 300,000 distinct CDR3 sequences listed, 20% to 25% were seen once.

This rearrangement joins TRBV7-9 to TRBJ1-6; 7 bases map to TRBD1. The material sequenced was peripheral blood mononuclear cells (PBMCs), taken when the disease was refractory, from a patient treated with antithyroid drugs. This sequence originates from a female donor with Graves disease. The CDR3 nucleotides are TGTGCCAGCAGCGAAGAGGAGGGGGCACCCTATAATTCACCCCTCCACTTT. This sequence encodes CASSEEEGAPYNSPLHF.